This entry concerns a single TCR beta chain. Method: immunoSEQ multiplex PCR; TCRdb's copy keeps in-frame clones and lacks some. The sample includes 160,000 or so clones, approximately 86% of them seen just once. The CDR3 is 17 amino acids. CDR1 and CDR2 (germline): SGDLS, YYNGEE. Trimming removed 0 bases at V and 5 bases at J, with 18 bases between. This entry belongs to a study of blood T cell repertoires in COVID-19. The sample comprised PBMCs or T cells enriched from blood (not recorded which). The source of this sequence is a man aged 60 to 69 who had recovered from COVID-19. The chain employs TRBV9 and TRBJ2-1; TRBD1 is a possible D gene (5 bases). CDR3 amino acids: CASSVGGGARIDNEQFF. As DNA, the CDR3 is TGTGCCAGCAGCGTAGGTGGTGGGGCTCGGATCGACAATGAGCAGTTCTTC.